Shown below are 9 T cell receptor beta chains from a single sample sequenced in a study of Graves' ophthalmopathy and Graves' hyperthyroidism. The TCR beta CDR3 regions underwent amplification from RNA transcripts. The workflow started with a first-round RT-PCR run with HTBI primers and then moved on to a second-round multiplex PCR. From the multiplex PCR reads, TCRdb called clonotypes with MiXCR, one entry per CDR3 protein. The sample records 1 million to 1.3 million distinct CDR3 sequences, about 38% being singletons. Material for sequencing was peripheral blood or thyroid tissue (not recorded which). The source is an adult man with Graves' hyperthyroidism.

As DNA, the CDR3 is TGTGCCACTCTAGGGGACAGGGTCTACGGCTACACCTTC. It is translated as CATLGDRVYGYTF. The genes are TRBV10-3 and TRBJ1-2; the match to TRBD1 covers 9 bases. There are 13 residues in the CDR3. CDR1 ENHRY and CDR2 SYGVKD come from the germline V gene. With V trimmed by 10 bases and J by 8 bases, 11 bases remained unmatched.

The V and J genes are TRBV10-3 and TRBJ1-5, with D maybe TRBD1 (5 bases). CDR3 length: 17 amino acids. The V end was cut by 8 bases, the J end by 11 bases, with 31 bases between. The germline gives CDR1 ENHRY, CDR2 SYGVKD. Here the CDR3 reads CAIGGTSGTGGIMTQHF. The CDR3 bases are TGTGCCATCGGAGGGACTAGCGGGACCGGGGGGATCATGACCCAGCATTTT.

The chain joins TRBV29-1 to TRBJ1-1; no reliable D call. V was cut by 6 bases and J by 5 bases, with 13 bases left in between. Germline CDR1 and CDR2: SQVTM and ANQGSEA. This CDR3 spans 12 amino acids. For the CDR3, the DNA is TGCAGCGTGCTAGCGGGAGGTACTGAAGCTTTCTTT. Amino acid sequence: CSVLAGGTEAFF.

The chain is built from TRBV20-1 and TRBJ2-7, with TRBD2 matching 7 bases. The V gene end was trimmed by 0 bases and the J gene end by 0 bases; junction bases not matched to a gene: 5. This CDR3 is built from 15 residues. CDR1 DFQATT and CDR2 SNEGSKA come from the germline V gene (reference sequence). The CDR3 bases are TGCAGTGCTAGAGATCCTGCGGGAGTCTCCTACGAGCAGTACTTC. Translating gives CSARDPAGVSYEQYF.

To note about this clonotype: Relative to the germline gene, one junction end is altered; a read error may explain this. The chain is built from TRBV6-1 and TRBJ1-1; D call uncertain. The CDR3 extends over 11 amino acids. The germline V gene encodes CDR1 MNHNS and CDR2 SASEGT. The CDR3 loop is CDSGQNTEAFF. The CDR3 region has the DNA TGTGACAGCGGGCAAAACACTGAAGCTTTCTTT.

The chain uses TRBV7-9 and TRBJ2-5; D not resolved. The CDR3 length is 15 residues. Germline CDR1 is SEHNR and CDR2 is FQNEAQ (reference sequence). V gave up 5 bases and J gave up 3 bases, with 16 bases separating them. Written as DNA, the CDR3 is TGTGCCAGCAGCCTCTCGCCAGCATTGGAAGAGACCCAGTACTTC. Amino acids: CASSLSPALEETQYF. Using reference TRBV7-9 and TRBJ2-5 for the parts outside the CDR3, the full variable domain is DTGVSQNPRHKITKRGQNVTFRCDPISEHNRLYWYRQTLGQGPEFLTYFQNEAQLEKSRLLSDRFSAERPKGSFSTLEIQRTEQGDSAMYLCASSLSPALEETQYFGPGTRLLVL.

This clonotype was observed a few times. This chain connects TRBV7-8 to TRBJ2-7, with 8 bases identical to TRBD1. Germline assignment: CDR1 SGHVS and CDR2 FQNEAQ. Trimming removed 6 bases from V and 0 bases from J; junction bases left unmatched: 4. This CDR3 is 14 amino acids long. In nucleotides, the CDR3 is TGTGCCAGCAGACTGACAGGGGCCTCCTACGAGCAGTACTTC. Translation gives CASRLTGASYEQYF. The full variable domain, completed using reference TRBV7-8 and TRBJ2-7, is GAGVSQSPRYKVAKRGQDVALRCDPISGHVSLFWYQQALGQGPEFLTYFQNEAQLDKSGLPSDRFFAERPEGSVSTLKIQRTQQEDSAVYLCASRLTGASYEQYFGPGTRLTVT.

CDR3 in amino acids: CARDRTGNYGYTF. The CDR3 region has the DNA TGTGCTAGAGATCGGACAGGAAACTATGGCTACACCTTC. V and J are TRBV25-1 and TRBJ1-2, with 7 bases lining up with TRBD1. This CDR3 spans 13 amino acids. Germline CDR1 reads MGHDK; CDR2 reads SYGVNS.

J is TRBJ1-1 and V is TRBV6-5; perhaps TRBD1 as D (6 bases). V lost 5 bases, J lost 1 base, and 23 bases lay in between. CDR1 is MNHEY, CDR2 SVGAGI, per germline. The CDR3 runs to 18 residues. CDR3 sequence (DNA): TGTGCCAGCAGTCGAACCTGGGTGACAGGCCTGAGGAACACTGAAGCTTTCTTT. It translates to CASSRTWVTGLRNTEAFF.